A single count supports the clone carrying this T cell receptor (beta chain). Its antigen remains unknown. Repertoires were generated with immunoSEQ multiplex PCR, while TCRdb's copy carries only in-frame clones and drops some. The sample has about 680,000 clones; about 92% are singletons. The sample originates from a study of shared clonotypes between healthy human individuals. Only CD45RO-negative cells positively selected for CCR7 counted as naive CD8 cells, so terminally differentiated effector memory CD45RA+ cells were excluded. Study-level points and caveats: Generation probabilities of non-shared clonotypes were lower (relative to those shared by all four donors).

The TCR sequence derives from a man between 25 and 39 years old in good health. Sequencing was done on a sample of naive CD8+ T cells sorted from blood.

The chain's CDR3 is CSVVEPGTVSYEQYF. CDR3 in DNA: TGCAGCGTCGTTGAGCCCGGGACAGTCTCCTACGAGCAGTACTTC. The V gene is TRBV29-1, the J gene TRBJ2-7; 7 bases agree with TRBD1. V lost 6 bases, J lost 0 bases, and 11 bases stayed unmatched. The germline gives CDR1 SQVTM, CDR2 ANQGSEA. This CDR3 has 15 residues.